One T cell receptor beta chain is described in this entry. There are 13 residues in the CDR3. The ends lost 6 bases at V and 6 bases at J; junction bases unmatched: 3. Germline assignment: CDR1 MGHDK and CDR2 SYGVNS. This sample is drawn from a study of cytomegalovirus exposure and HLA in healthy donors. Researchers ran the PCR with 60 Vbeta and 13 Jbeta primers. Generated by immunoSEQ multiplex PCR, the TCRdb table keeps only in-frame clones and is missing some. The sample contains more than 100,000 clones, about four fifths of which appear only once. J is TRBJ2-3 and V is TRBV25-1; the match to TRBD1 covers 10 bases. The receptor was derived from a female donor in good health and CMV-seropositive. Sequenced material: PBMCs. For the CDR3, the DNA is TGTGCCAGCAGCGGACAGGGGGGGGATACGCAGTATTTT. Translation: CASSGQGGDTQYF.